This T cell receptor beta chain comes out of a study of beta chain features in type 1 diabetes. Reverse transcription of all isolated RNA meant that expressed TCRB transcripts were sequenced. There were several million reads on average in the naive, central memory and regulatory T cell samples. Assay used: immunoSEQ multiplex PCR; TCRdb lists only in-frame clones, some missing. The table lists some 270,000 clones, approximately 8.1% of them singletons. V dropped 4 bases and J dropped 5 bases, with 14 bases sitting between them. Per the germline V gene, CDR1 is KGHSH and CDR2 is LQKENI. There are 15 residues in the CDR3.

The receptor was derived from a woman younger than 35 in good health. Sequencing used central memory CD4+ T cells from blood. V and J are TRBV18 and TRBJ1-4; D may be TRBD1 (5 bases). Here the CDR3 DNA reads TGTGCCAGCTCACTGGGACCACGGACAAATGAAAAACTGTTTTTT. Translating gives CASSLGPRTNEKLFF.